This T cell receptor (beta chain) came from a study of cytomegalovirus exposure and HLA in healthy donors. PCR amplification relied on 60 Vbeta primers (plus 13 Jbeta primers). TCRdb's table, derived via immunoSEQ multiplex PCR, lists solely in-frame clones and lacks some. The sample has approximately 150,000 clones, approximately 86% seen once. A note on this clone: Its cognate antigen is unknown.

The V segment lost 4 bases and the J segment 0 bases; nucleotides outside the gene matches: 6. CDR3 length: 16 residues. Germline CDR1 is SEHNR and CDR2 is FQNEAQ (reference sequence). Regarding the study as a whole: When analyzed later, the rates of TCR association showed variation by HLA locus, with DRB1 the most and HLA-C the fewest. The analysis excluded some indistinguishable V segments, including TRBV6-2 and TRBV6-3.

The sample consisted of PBMCs. The gene calls are TRBV7-9 and TRBJ2-3; 8 nucleotides match TRBD2. This TCR came from a woman between 35 and 50 years old in good health and CMV-seronegative. This chain's CDR3 is CASSSTSGFSTDTQYF. The DNA of the CDR3 is TGTGCCAGCAGCTCCACTAGCGGATTCAGCACAGATACGCAGTATTTT.